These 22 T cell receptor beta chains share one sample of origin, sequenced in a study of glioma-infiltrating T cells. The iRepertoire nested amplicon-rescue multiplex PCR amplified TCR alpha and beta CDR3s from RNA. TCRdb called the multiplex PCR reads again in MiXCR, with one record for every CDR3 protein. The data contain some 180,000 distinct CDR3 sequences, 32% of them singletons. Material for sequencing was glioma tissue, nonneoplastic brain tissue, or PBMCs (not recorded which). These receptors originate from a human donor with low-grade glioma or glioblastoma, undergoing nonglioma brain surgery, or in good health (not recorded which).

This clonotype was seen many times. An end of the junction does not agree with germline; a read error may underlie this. The CDR3 here is CASSPRESETETFF. The CDR3 DNA reads as TGTGCCAGCTCACCCAGGGAGTCTGAGACTGAAACTTTCTTT. V usage is TRBV18 and J usage is TRBJ1-1; TRBD1 might be the D (5 bases). Germline assignment: CDR1 KGHSH and CDR2 LQKENI. The CDR3 sequence is 14 residues long.

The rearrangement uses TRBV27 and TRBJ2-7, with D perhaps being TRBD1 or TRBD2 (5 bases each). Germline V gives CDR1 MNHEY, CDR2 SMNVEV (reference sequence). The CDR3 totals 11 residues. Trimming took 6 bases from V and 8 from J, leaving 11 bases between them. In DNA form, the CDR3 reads TGTGCCAGCAGGTGGGGGTACAAGCAGTACTTC. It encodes CASRWGYKQYF.

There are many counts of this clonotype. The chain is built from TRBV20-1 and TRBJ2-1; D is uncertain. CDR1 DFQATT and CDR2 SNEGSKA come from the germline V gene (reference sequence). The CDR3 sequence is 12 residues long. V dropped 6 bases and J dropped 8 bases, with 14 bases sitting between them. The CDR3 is CSASAGFDEQFF. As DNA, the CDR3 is TGCAGTGCCTCGGCTGGGTTCGATGAGCAGTTCTTC.

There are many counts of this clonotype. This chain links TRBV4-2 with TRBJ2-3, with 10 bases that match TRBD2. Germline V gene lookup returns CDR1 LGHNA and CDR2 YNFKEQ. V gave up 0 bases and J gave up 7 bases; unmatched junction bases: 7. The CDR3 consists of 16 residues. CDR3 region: CASSQDRLAGEHTQYF. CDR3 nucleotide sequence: TGTGCCAGCAGCCAAGACCGGCTAGCGGGAGAACATACGCAGTATTTT.

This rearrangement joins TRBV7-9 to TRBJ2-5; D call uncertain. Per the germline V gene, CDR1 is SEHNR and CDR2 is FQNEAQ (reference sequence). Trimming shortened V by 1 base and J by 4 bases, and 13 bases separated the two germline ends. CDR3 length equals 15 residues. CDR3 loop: CASSLDSKGGETQYF. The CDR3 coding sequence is TGTGCCAGCAGCTTAGACTCCAAGGGCGGAGAGACCCAGTACTTC.

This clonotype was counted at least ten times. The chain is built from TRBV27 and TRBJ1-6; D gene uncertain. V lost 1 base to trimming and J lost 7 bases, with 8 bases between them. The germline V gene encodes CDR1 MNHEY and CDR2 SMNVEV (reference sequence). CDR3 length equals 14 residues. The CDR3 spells CASSLFQLNSPLHF. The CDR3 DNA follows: TGTGCCAGCAGTTTATTTCAGCTGAATTCACCCCTCCACTTT.

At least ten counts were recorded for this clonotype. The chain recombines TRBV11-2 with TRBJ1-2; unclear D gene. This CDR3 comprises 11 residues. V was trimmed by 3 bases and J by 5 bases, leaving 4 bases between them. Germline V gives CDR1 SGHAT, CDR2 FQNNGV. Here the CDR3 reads CASSLIYGYTF. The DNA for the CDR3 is TGTGCCAGCAGCTTGATTTATGGCTACACCTTC. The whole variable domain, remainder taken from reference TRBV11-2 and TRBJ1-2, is EAGVAQSPRYKIIEKRQSVAFWCNPISGHATLYWYQQILGQGPKLLIQFQNNGVVDDSQLPKDRFSAERLKGVDSTLKIQPAKLEDSAVYLCASSLIYGYTFGSGTRLTVV.

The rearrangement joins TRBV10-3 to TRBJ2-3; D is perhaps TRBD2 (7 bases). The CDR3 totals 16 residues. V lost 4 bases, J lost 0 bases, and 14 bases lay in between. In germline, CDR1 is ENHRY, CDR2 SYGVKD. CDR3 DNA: TGTGCCATCAGTGGGGGGCTAGCGGCAAGCACAGATACGCAGTATTTT. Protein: CAISGGLAASTDTQYF.

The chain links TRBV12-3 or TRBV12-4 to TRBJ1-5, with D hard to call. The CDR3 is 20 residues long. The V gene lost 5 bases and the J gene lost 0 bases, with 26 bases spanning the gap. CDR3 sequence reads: CASSPSPMRTETYSNQPQHF. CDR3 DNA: TGTGCCAGCAGTCCTTCTCCTATGCGGACGGAGACATATAGCAATCAGCCCCAGCATTTT.

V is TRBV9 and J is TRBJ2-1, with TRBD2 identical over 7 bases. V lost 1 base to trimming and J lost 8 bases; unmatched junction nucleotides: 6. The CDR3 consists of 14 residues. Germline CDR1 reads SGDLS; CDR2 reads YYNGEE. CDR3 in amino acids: CASSVPSGLDEQFF. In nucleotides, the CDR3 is TGTGCCAGCAGCGTACCTAGCGGCCTCGATGAGCAGTTCTTC.

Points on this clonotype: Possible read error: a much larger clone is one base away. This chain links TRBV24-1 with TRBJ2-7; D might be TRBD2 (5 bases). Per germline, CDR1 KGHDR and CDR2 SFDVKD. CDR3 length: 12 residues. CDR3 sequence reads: CATSYLQVRGAF. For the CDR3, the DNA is TGTGCCACCAGTTATTTGCAAGTCCGGGGTGCCTTC.

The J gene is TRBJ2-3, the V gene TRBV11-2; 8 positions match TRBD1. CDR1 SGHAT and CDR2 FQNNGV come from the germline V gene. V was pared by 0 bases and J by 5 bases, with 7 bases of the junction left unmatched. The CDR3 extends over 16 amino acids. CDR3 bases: TGTGCCAGCAGCTTAGATCAACAGGGGACAGGAGATACGCAGTATTTT. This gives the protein CASSLDQQGTGDTQYF.

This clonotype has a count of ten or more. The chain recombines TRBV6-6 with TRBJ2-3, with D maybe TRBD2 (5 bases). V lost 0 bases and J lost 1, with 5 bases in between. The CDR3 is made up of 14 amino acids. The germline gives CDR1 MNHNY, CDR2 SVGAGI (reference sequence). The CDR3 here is CASSYSAGTDTQYF. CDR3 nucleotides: TGTGCCAGCAGTTACTCAGCGGGCACAGATACGCAGTATTTT.

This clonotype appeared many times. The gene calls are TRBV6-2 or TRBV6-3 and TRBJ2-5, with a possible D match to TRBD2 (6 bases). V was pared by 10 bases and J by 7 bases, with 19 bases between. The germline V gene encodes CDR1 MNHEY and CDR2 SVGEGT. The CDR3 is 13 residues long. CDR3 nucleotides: TGTGCCACCCGTAGGAGGGGTTCTTGGACCCAGTACTTC. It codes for CATRRRGSWTQYF.

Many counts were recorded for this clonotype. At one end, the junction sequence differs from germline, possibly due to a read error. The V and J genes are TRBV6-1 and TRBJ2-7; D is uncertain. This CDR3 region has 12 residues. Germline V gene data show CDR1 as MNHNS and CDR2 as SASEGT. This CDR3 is CASSEKPTHSHF. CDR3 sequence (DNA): TGTGCCAGCAGTGAAAAGCCCACCCACTCCCACTTC.

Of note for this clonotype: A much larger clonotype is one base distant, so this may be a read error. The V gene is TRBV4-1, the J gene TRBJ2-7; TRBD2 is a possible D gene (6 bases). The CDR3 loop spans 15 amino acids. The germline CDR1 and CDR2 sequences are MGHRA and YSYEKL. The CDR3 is CASSQGPGTLYGQYF. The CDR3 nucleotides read TGCGCCAGCAGCCAAGGTCCCGGGACTCTCTACGGGCAGTACTTC.

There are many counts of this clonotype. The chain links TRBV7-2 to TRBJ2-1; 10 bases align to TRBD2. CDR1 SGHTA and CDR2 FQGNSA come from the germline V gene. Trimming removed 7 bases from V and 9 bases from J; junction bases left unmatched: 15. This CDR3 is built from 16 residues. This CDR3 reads CASNPGASGRWGEQFF. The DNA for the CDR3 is TGTGCCAGCAACCCCGGGGCTAGCGGGAGATGGGGTGAGCAGTTCTTC.

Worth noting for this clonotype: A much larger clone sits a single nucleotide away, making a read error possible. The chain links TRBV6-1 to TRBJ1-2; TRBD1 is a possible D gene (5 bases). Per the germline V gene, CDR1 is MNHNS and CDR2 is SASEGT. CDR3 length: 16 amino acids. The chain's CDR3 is CAISENPTDIGYGYTF. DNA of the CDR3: TGTGCCATCAGTGAGAACCCGACAGATATCGGCTATGGCTACACCTTC.

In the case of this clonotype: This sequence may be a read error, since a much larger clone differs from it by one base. CDR3 DNA sequence: TGCAGCGTTCTCCGGAAAGGGGGTGGCTATGGCTACACCTTC. This translates into CSVLRKGGGYGYTF. The chain recombines TRBV29-1 with TRBJ1-2; weak D call: TRBD1 (6 bases). The germline gives CDR1 SQVTM, CDR2 ANQGSEA. V was shortened by 5 bases and J by 4 bases, with 17 bases between the two germline ends. The CDR3 sequence is 14 residues long.

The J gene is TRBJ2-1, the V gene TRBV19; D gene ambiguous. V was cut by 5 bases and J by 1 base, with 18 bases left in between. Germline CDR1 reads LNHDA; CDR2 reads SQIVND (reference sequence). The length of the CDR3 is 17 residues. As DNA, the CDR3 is TGTGCCAGTAGTGTTCTAGGATTGGCAGAGTCCTACAATGAGCAGTTCTTC. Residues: CASSVLGLAESYNEQFF. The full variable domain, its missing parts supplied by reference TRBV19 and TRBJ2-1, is DGGITQSPKYLFRKEGQNVTLSCEQNLNHDAMYWYRQDPGQGLRLIYYSQIVNDFQKGDIAEGYSVSREKKESFPLTVTSAQKNPTAFYLCASSVLGLAESYNEQFFGPGTRLTVL.

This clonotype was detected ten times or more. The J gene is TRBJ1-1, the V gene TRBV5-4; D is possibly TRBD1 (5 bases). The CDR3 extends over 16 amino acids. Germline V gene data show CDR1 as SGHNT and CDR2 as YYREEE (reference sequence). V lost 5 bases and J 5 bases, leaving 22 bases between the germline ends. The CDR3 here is CASSPSGWGMGTEAFF. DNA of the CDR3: TGTGCCAGCAGTCCCTCAGGGTGGGGGATGGGGACTGAAGCTTTCTTT.

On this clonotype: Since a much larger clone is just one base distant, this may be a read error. The chain's CDR3 is CASGQVKAFVTDTQYF. DNA for the CDR3: TGCGCCAGCGGCCAAGTGAAGGCCTTCGTCACAGATACGCAGTATTTT. The chain is built from TRBV4-1 and TRBJ2-3, with no clear D. CDR1 is MGHRA and CDR2 is YSYEKL in the germline V gene. This CDR3 contains 16 residues.